A selection of T cell receptor beta chains follows, all from one sample in a study of T cell changes during pregnancy in multiple sclerosis. The table came from immunoSEQ multiplex PCR; TCRdb's copy has only in-frame clones and leaves some out. The sample has about 46,000 clones; around 90% are singletons. The specimen comprised CD4+ T cells from peripheral blood mononuclear cells, sampled after pregnancy. The origin of the receptors is a female donor with multiple sclerosis, enrolled in a pregnancy study. Each CDR3 is given with its conserved first and last residue. Each record gives: D gene, J gene, V gene, clone size, CDR3 DNA, CDR3 protein. D genes are given only for firm matches. Clone size, where shown, is once, few, many, or a class for clones that have expanded.

>TRBD1|TRBJ2-7|TRBV28|NA
TGTGCCAGCAGTTCGTATGGACAGGGGGTGTGGGAGCAGTACTTC
CASSSYGQGVWEQYF
>NA|TRBJ2-7|TRBV5-4|NA
TGTGCCAGCAGCTTGGTGGGAGGTGGGGAGCAGTACTTC
CASSLVGGGEQYF
>TRBD1|TRBJ1-4|TRBV2|NA
TGTGCCAGCAGGCCCGACAGGGGTGGTGAAAAACTGTTTTTT
CASRPDRGGEKLFF
>NA|TRBJ2-2|TRBV7-2|once
TGTGCCAGCACCGGGAGATCCGGGGAGCTGTTTTTT
CASTGRSGELFF
>TRBD2|TRBJ2-5|TRBV30|NA
TGTGCCCGAACTAGCGGGAACCAAGAGACCCAGTACTTC
CARTSGNQETQYF
>NA|TRBJ2-7|TRBV19|NA
TGTGCCAGTAGTACCCTTGACTCATATTCCTACGAGCAGTACTTC
CASSTLDSYSYEQYF
>NA|TRBJ2-1|TRBV25-1|NA
TGTGCCAGCAGTGAATCACGTCGAGGATCCCGTAGTGAGCAGTTCTTC
CASSESRRGSRSEQFF
>NA|TRBJ1-2|TRBV6-6|NA
TGTGCCAGCGGCATAATGAACTATGGCTACACCTTC
CASGIMNYGYTF
>TRBD1|TRBJ2-7|TRBV5-1|NA
TGCGCCAGCAGCTTGTTACAGGGGGCTTCCTACGAGCAGTACTTC
CASSLLQGASYEQYF
>TRBD1|TRBJ1-2|TRBV19|NA
TGTGCCAGTAGCGTCTTCCCGGGACAGAGTAACTATGGCTACACCTTC
CASSVFPGQSNYGYTF
>NA|TRBJ2-1|TRBV20-1|NA
TGCAGTGCTACTTCCGACAATGAGCAGTTCTTC
CSATSDNEQFF
>NA|TRBJ2-3|TRBV6-1|NA
TGTGCCACTGATAGCCATAGACAGGGCACAGATACGCAGTATTTT
CATDSHRQGTDTQYF
>NA|TRBJ2-1|TRBV29-1|once
TGCAGCGTGGGAGGGGGTTATAATGAGCAGTTCTTC
CSVGGGYNEQFF
>NA|TRBJ1-2|TRBV27|NA
TGTGCCAGCAGTTTAAGGCGAGGGCAGTCCTATGGCTACACCTTC
CASSLRRGQSYGYTF
>TRBD1|TRBJ2-7|TRBV29-1|NA
TGCAGCGTCACGGACAGGGGGCAGTACTTC
CSVTDRGQYF
>NA|TRBJ1-1|TRBV6-1|NA
TGTGCCAGCACCTACAGGGACCCGAACACTGAAGCTTTCTTT
CASTYRDPNTEAFF
>NA|TRBJ1-4|TRBV10-3|NA
TGTGCCATCCGCAGTGCAACTAATGAAAAACTGTTTTTT
CAIRSATNEKLFF
>TRBD1|TRBJ2-7|TRBV11-2|NA
TGTGCCAGCAGCCCGGGGACAGGGCGGACCTACGAGCAGTACTTC
CASSPGTGRTYEQYF
>NA|TRBJ1-1|TRBV18|NA
TGTGCCAGCTCACCTGCGGGGGCTGGAGCTTTCTTT
CASSPAGAGAFF
>NA|TRBJ1-2|TRBV19|NA
TGTGCCAGTAGTATAGATCCAGGAAGCTATGGCTACACCTTC
CASSIDPGSYGYTF
>NA|TRBJ2-1|TRBV7-9|NA
TGTGCCATGGTTCGCGATGAGCAGTTCTTC
CAMVRDEQFF
>NA|TRBJ2-2|TRBV5-1|NA
TGCGCCAGCAGCCTGGGAACAACCGGGGAGCTGTTTTTT
CASSLGTTGELFF
>NA|TRBJ1-4|TRBV28|NA
TGTGCCAGCAGTTTTTTGAGGGCAGCGTCTAATGAAAAACTGTTTTTT
CASSFLRAASNEKLFF
>NA|TRBJ1-1|TRBV7-2|medium-sized
TGTGCCAGCAGCTCCGACAGAGTGAACACTGAAGCTTTCTTT
CASSSDRVNTEAFF
>TRBD2|TRBJ2-1|TRBV28|few
TGTGCCAGCAGTTTCCCCTCGACTAGCGGGAGGGCCTACAATGAGCAGTTCTTC
CASSFPSTSGRAYNEQFF
>NA|TRBJ1-5|TRBV6-7|NA
TGTGCCAGCAGCCGTCGATGGGCAGCCAATTATAGCAATCAGCCCCAGCATTTT
CASSRRWAANYSNQPQHF
>TRBD1|TRBJ1-2|TRBV30|NA
TGTGCCTGGAGTCGGCAGGTCGGAATCCGGGACAGGGGTGGCTACACCTTC
CAWSRQVGIRDRGGYTF
>TRBD2|TRBJ2-5|TRBV19|NA
TGTGCCAGTAGTACGGCGATAGCGGGAGGAGAGACCCAGTACTTC
CASSTAIAGGETQYF
>TRBD1|TRBJ1-2|TRBV4-2|NA
TGTGCCAGCAGCCAAGAACCCCGGGACAGGGATTTTGGCTACACCTTC
CASSQEPRDRDFGYTF
>NA|TRBJ2-7|TRBV6-1|NA
TGTGCCAGCAGTGAATCCGGGGTCTACGAGCAGTACTTC
CASSESGVYEQYF
>NA|TRBJ1-2|TRBV6-5|NA
TGTGCCACCAAGGACACCTCAGGCTACACCTTC
CATKDTSGYTF
>NA|TRBJ2-7|TRBV5-1|NA
TGCGCCAGCAGCGGTGAGGCAAGCTCCTACGAGCAGTACTTC
CASSGEASSYEQYF
>NA|TRBJ2-5|TRBV4-2|NA
TGTGCCAGCAGCCAAGGGGCCGGGGTCCAAGAGACCCAGTACTTC
CASSQGAGVQETQYF
>NA|TRBJ1-1|TRBV6-1|once
TGTGCCAGCAGAAACAAGGGGGTTGGGAACACTGAAGCTTTCTTT
CASRNKGVGNTEAFF